The 16 T cell receptor beta chains in this list originate from one sample, sequenced in a study of T cell responses to AZD1222 COVID-19 vaccine. TCRdb's copy holds only in-frame clones and misses some; the assay was immunoSEQ multiplex PCR. The sample has about 150,000 clones, around 85% seen once. The specimen comprised peripheral blood, sampled after recovery from COVID-19. The receptors stem from an adult who had recovered from COVID-19.

The table lists this clone with a few counts. V is TRBV5-1 and J is TRBJ1-2, with D tentatively TRBD1 (5 bases). Germline V lookup: CDR1 SGHRS, CDR2 YFSETQ. Trimming pared 0 bases from V and 8 bases from J, leaving 20 bases between. The CDR3 contains 16 residues. The CDR3 nucleotides are TGCGCCAGCAGCTTGGGTGGCGCCCGGCAGGGAGGAGGCTACACCTTC. It specifies CASSLGGARQGGGYTF.

This chain joins TRBV2 and TRBJ1-5; 8 bases are a match to TRBD1. This CDR3 has 17 amino acids. Germline lookup yields CDR1 SNHLY and CDR2 FYNNEI. V lost 4 bases to trimming and J lost 0 bases; unmatched junction nucleotides: 8. CDR3 in amino acids: CASSADRGGPSNQPQHF. The DNA for the CDR3 is TGTGCCAGCAGTGCCGACAGGGGAGGGCCTAGCAATCAGCCCCAGCATTTT.

The rearrangement links TRBV14 to TRBJ2-7; 7 bases fit TRBD2. V lost 4 bases, J lost 3 bases, and 3 bases stayed unmatched. The germline V gene has CDR1 SGHDN and CDR2 FVKESK. This CDR3 spans 13 amino acids. CDR3 amino acids: CASSLRTSYEQYF. CDR3 nucleotides: TGTGCCAGCAGCCTTAGGACTAGCTACGAGCAGTACTTC.

The rearrangement uses TRBV5-1 and TRBJ1-4; perhaps TRBD1 as D (6 bases). CDR3 length: 17 amino acids. Trimming took 1 base from V and 0 from J, leaving 13 bases between them. Germline V gene data show CDR1 as SGHRS and CDR2 as YFSETQ. This CDR3 reads CASSLSTGLATNEKLFF. CDR3 DNA: TGCGCCAGCAGCTTGTCCACAGGGCTTGCAACTAATGAAAAACTGTTTTTT.

The chain is built from TRBV6-5 and TRBJ1-1, with D uncertain. Germline assignment: CDR1 MNHEY and CDR2 SVGAGI. Between the trimmed V and J ends, which lost 2 bases and 3 bases, there was a span of 7 bases. The CDR3 totals 13 residues. The CDR3 DNA reads TGTGCCAGCAGTTACGATGGGTACACTGAAGCTTTCTTT. Translation: CASSYDGYTEAFF.

The V and J genes are TRBV29-1 and TRBJ1-3, with a possible D match to TRBD1 (6 bases). The CDR3 is 14 amino acids. Trimming removed 2 bases at V and 4 bases at J, with 12 bases between. CDR1 and CDR2 (germline): SQVTM, ANQGSEA. CDR3 protein: CSVETAGVGNTIYF. In DNA, the CDR3 is TGCAGCGTTGAAACGGCAGGGGTCGGAAACACCATATATTTT.

The chain recombines TRBV9 with TRBJ2-5; weak D call: TRBD2 (6 bases). Trimming left V 0 bases short and J 2 bases short, with 14 bases between. From germline, CDR1 is SGDLS and CDR2 YYNGEE. This CDR3 is built from 16 residues. CDR3 DNA: TGTGCCAGCAGCGTAGCCCCCCGGGGACTTCAAGAGACCCAGTACTTC. This gives the protein CASSVAPRGLQETQYF.

The CDR3: CASSVGLDNSPITYEQYF. The CDR3 DNA reads as TGTGCCAGCAGCGTAGGGTTGGACAACTCCCCGATAACCTACGAGCAGTACTTC. The gene calls are TRBV9 and TRBJ2-7; perhaps TRBD1 as D (5 bases). Germline V gene data show CDR1 as SGDLS and CDR2 as YYNGEE. V shed 0 bases and J shed 2 bases, with 21 bases lying between them. The CDR3 contains 18 residues. Supplemented by reference TRBV9 and TRBJ2-7, the full variable domain reads DSGVTQTPKHLITATGQRVTLRCSPRSGDLSVYWYQQSLDQGLQFLIQYYNGEERAKGNILERFSAQQFPDLHSELNLSSLELGDSALYFCASSVGLDNSPITYEQYFGPGTRLTVT.

The CDR3 DNA reads TGTGCCAGCAGTTATTACGGACTTCTAGCGGGGGGGAAAACAGATACGCAGTATTTT. Translating it yields CASSYYGLLAGGKTDTQYF. The chain has TRBV6-2 or TRBV6-3 and TRBJ2-3; 12 nucleotides align to TRBD2. The CDR3 consists of 19 residues. After removal of 3 bases from V and 3 bases from J, the junction contained 13 bases not matched to a gene. CDR1 is MNHEY and CDR2 is SVGEGT in the germline V gene.

This chain connects TRBV12-3 or TRBV12-4 to TRBJ1-2, with D unresolved. V lost 3 bases to trimming and J lost 1 base, with 6 bases between them. This CDR3 contains 13 residues. CDR3 nucleotide sequence: TGTGCCAGCAGTTTGCAAGTTAACTATGGCTACACCTTC. It translates to CASSLQVNYGYTF.

J is TRBJ1-4 and V is TRBV5-1, with D tentatively TRBD1 (5 bases). Trimming took off 0 bases at V and 7 bases at J, with 7 bases between the two ends. CDR1 is SGHRS and CDR2 is YFSETQ in the germline V gene. The CDR3 contains 13 residues. The CDR3 sequence: CASSLGGSEKLFF. The CDR3 DNA sequence: TGCGCCAGCAGCTTGGGGGGGAGTGAAAAACTGTTTTTT.

This clone came up a few times. The chain combines TRBV4-1 with TRBJ2-1; 9 bases fit TRBD2. Germline trimming cut 4 bases from V and 9 bases from J; bases unmatched to any gene: 10. Germline V gives CDR1 MGHRA, CDR2 YSYEKL. The CDR3 runs to 15 residues. The CDR3 nucleotides are TGCGCCAGCAGCCCTCTAGCGGGAATTGGGAGTGAGCAGTTCTTC. Protein: CASSPLAGIGSEQFF.

This rearrangement joins TRBV14 to TRBJ1-2; no firm D call. The V end was cut by 1 base, the J end by 4 bases, with 7 bases between. Germline V gene lookup returns CDR1 SGHDN and CDR2 FVKESK. This CDR3 has 13 amino acids. CDR3 amino acids: CASSQGVSYGYTF. The CDR3 DNA is TGTGCCAGCAGCCAAGGAGTTTCCTATGGCTACACCTTC.

J is TRBJ1-3 and V is TRBV2; 8 bases fit TRBD1. V lost 6 bases, J lost 2 bases, and 3 bases stayed unmatched. The CDR3 loop spans 14 amino acids. Germline CDR1 is SNHLY and CDR2 is FYNNEI. CDR3: CASRGQVAGNTIYF. CDR3 sequence (DNA): TGTGCCAGCAGGGGACAGGTAGCTGGAAACACCATATATTTT.

The chain has TRBV3-1 (or the pseudogene TRBV3-2) and TRBJ2-5; no definite D call. The CDR3 is 16 amino acids. CDR1 and CDR2 from the germline V gene are LGHDT and YNNKEL (reference sequence). V was shortened by 1 base and J by 4 bases, with 16 bases between the two germline ends. This CDR3 reads CASSQVPLRRGETQYF. CDR3 coding DNA: TGTGCCAGCAGCCAAGTCCCCCTCCGACGTGGAGAGACCCAGTACTTC.

The chain recombines TRBV4-2 with TRBJ2-7, with 13 positions matching TRBD2. J lost 9 bases, V lost 3 bases, and 11 bases had no gene match. The CDR3 has 16 residues. CDR1 and CDR2 (germline): LGHNA, YNFKEQ. The CDR3 reads CASSHGGLAGALGQYF. The CDR3 DNA is TGTGCCAGCAGCCACGGTGGACTAGCGGGGGCCCTGGGGCAGTACTTC.